This entry lists 17 T cell receptor beta chains sequenced from one sample in a study of cytomegalovirus exposure and HLA in healthy donors. In the PCR, 60 Vbeta and 13 Jbeta primers were used. The table came from immunoSEQ multiplex PCR; TCRdb's copy has only in-frame clones and leaves some out. The sample shows more than 200,000 clones, approximately 80% of them seen only once. Sequenced: PBMCs. The receptors originated from a girl aged 5 to 17 in good health and CMV-seronegative.

The J gene is TRBJ1-6, the V gene TRBV23-1; 7 bases agree with TRBD1. TRBV23-1 is sorted into the ORF group, with uncertain function. Trimming took 4 bases from V and 7 from J; bases not matched to a gene: 10. This CDR3 spans 16 amino acids. Here the CDR3 reads CASSPSPTGDNSPLHF. The CDR3, as DNA: TGCGCCAGCAGTCCCTCACCCACAGGGGACAATTCACCCCTCCACTTT.

The rearrangement uses TRBV7-9 and TRBJ1-1; 7 bases agree with TRBD1. The junction had 6 bases not matched to a gene; V was cut back by 10 bases and J by 1 base. The CDR3 totals 13 residues. CDR1 and CDR2 (germline): SEHNR, FQNEAQ (reference sequence). CDR3 bases: TGTGCCATGAACAGGGGAGGGAACACTGAAGCTTTCTTT. Encoded protein: CAMNRGGNTEAFF. Supplemented by reference TRBV7-9 and TRBJ1-1, the full variable domain reads DTGVSQNPRHKITKRGQNVTFRCDPISEHNRLYWYRQTLGQGPEFLTYFQNEAQLEKSRLLSDRFSAERPKGSFSTLEIQRTEQGDSAMYLCAMNRGGNTEAFFGQGTRLTVV.

CDR3 loop: CASSAIQGDNEKLFF. CDR3 DNA: TGTGCCAGCAGCGCGATACAGGGAGATAATGAAAAACTGTTTTTT. This rearrangement joins TRBV9 to TRBJ1-4, with a possible D match to TRBD1 (6 bases). Germline lookup yields CDR1 SGDLS and CDR2 YYNGEE. The CDR3 is 15 amino acids. Trimming removed 3 bases from V and 4 bases from J, with 13 bases in between.

Of note for this clone: The junction and the germline gene differ at one end; a read error may be behind it. Within the sample, other DNA sequences also encode this same CDR3. The rearrangement links TRBV2 to TRBJ2-7; TRBD2 is a possible D gene (6 bases). The CDR3 contains 14 residues. Germline loops: CDR1 SNHLY, CDR2 FYNNEI. Here the CDR3 DNA reads TGTGCCAGCAGTGATCCGCCGGCGGACTACGAGCAGTACTTT. Its protein product is CASSDPPADYEQYF.

The V and J genes are TRBV11-2 and TRBJ2-5; maybe TRBD2 (5 bases). This CDR3 region has 15 residues. Trimming shortened V by 1 base and J by 2 bases, and 11 bases separated the two germline ends. Germline V gives CDR1 SGHAT, CDR2 FQNNGV. CDR3 sequence reads: CASSLGQRGQETQYF. CDR3 bases: TGTGCCAGCAGCTTAGGCCAAAGAGGGCAAGAGACCCAGTACTTC.

The CDR3: CASSQATSAQGLYEQYF. Here the CDR3 DNA reads TGTGCCAGCAGCCAAGCCACCAGCGCGCAAGGACTCTACGAGCAGTACTTC. V usage is TRBV4-2 and J usage is TRBJ2-7; tentatively, D is TRBD2 (5 bases). Between the trimmed V and J ends, which lost 1 base and 3 bases, there was a span of 19 bases. Germline loops: CDR1 LGHNA, CDR2 YNFKEQ. CDR3 length: 17 residues.

The chain recombines TRBV6-6 with TRBJ1-6; 8 bases are shared with TRBD1. Trimming cost V 2 bases and J 12 bases; bases outside gene matches: 6. Germline loops: CDR1 MNHNY, CDR2 SVGAGI (reference sequence). The CDR3 has 14 residues. CDR3 nucleotide sequence: TGTGCCAGCAGTTACGAAAACAGGGGGGGACCCCTCCACTTT. Translating gives CASSYENRGGPLHF.

V and J are TRBV7-2 and TRBJ1-2; D possibly corresponds to TRBD1 (5 bases). The CDR3 sequence is 14 residues long. Per the germline V gene, CDR1 is SGHTA and CDR2 is FQGNSA. V shed 1 base and J shed 6 bases, with 12 bases lying between them. This CDR3 reads CASSLGRAGNGYTF. Here the CDR3 DNA reads TGTGCCAGCAGCTTAGGAAGGGCAGGGAATGGCTACACCTTC.

This clone turned up a few times. The chain carries TRBV5-1 and TRBJ1-1; 7 bases fit TRBD1. The CDR3 is 13 amino acids. The V segment lost 3 bases and the J segment 10 bases; nucleotides outside the gene matches: 9. Germline V CDR1 and CDR2: SGHRS, YFSETQ. The CDR3 is CASSSTGEGAAFF. As DNA, the CDR3 is TGCGCCAGCAGCTCAACAGGGGAAGGTGCAGCTTTCTTT. The whole variable domain, filled in from reference TRBV5-1 and TRBJ1-1, reads KAGVTQTPRYLIKTRGQQVTLSCSPISGHRSVSWYQQTPGQGLQFLFEYFSETQRNKGNFPGRFSGRQFSNSRSEMNVSTLELGDSALYLCASSSTGEGAAFFGQGTRLTVV.

The V call is TRBV19, the J call TRBJ1-6; D not resolved. The V and J ends lost 1 base and 11 bases respectively, with 6 bases between them. Germline V gene lookup returns CDR1 LNHDA and CDR2 SQIVND (reference sequence). The CDR3 totals 12 residues. The chain's CDR3 is CASSIGAAPLHF. The CDR3 DNA sequence: TGTGCCAGTAGTATAGGGGCAGCACCCCTCCACTTT.

The rearrangement joins TRBV6-5 to TRBJ1-2; TRBD1 matches 8 bases. CDR1 MNHEY and CDR2 SVGAGI come from the germline V gene. V was pared by 6 bases and J by 4 bases, with 10 bases of the junction left unmatched. The CDR3 length is 15 residues. CDR3 amino acids: CASRDQGAFGYGYTF. The CDR3 DNA reads TGTGCCAGCAGAGACCAGGGGGCGTTTGGCTATGGCTACACCTTC.

The gene calls are TRBV9 and TRBJ1-1; TRBD1 matches 9 bases. Germline V gene lookup returns CDR1 SGDLS and CDR2 YYNGEE. Germline trimming cut 3 bases from V and 7 bases from J; bases unmatched to any gene: 10. CDR3 length: 15 residues. The CDR3 DNA sequence: TGTGCCAGCAGCGAAGGGGCGGACAGGGGAATTGAAGCTTTCTTT. This gives the protein CASSEGADRGIEAFF.

V is TRBV19 and J is TRBJ1-5; 9 nucleotides match TRBD1. Germline CDR1 and CDR2: LNHDA and SQIVND (reference sequence). Trimming cost V 3 bases and J 7 bases; bases outside gene matches: 7. The CDR3 spans 15 residues. The CDR3, as DNA: TGTGCCAGTAGTATGGGGACAGGGAGGCGACAGCCCCAGCATTTT. Translated, it gives CASSMGTGRRQPQHF.

The genes are TRBV2 and TRBJ2-3, with 10 bases aligning to TRBD2. The CDR3 length is 16 residues. Trimming removed 6 bases from V and 3 bases from J; junction bases left unmatched: 9. Germline V CDR1 and CDR2: SNHLY, FYNNEI. The DNA for the CDR3 is TGTGCCAGCAGACACGCTAGCGGGGGTTTTACAGATACGCAGTATTTT. Translated, it gives CASRHASGGFTDTQYF. Based on the CDR3 plus reference TRBV2 and TRBJ2-3, the full variable domain is EPEVTQTPSHQVTQMGQEVILRCVPISNHLYFYWYRQILGQKVEFLVSFYNNEISEKSEIFDDQFSVERPDGSNFTLKIRSTKLEDSAMYFCASRHASGGFTDTQYFGPGTRLTVL.

The chain joins TRBV10-2 to TRBJ2-1; D perhaps matches TRBD2 (7 bases). Germline lookup yields CDR1 WSHSY and CDR2 SAAADI. There are 13 residues in the CDR3. V lost 7 bases and J lost 8, with 15 bases in between. The CDR3 sequence: CASTGRGGDEQFF. CDR3 DNA: TGCGCCAGCACGGGAAGGGGGGGAGATGAGCAGTTCTTC.

This rearrangement joins TRBV18 to TRBJ1-4; a possible D gene is TRBD1 (5 bases). The ends were cut back, 3 bases at V and 10 bases at J, with 21 bases in the middle. In germline, CDR1 is KGHSH, CDR2 LQKENI. The CDR3 contains 16 residues. The CDR3: CASSPTTQALFAKLFF. The CDR3 DNA reads TGTGCCAGCTCACCTACTACACAGGCCCTTTTCGCAAAACTGTTTTTT.

The chain joins TRBV4-3 to TRBJ2-3, with TRBD2 as a possible D gene (6 bases). V was shortened by 2 bases and J by 0 bases, with 12 bases between the two germline ends. The CDR3 runs 16 residues. Looked up from germline, CDR1 is LGHNA and CDR2 is YSLEER. CDR3 bases: TGCGCCAGCAGCCAACAACTAGCAGCTAGCACAGATACGCAGTATTTT. Its protein is CASSQQLAASTDTQYF.